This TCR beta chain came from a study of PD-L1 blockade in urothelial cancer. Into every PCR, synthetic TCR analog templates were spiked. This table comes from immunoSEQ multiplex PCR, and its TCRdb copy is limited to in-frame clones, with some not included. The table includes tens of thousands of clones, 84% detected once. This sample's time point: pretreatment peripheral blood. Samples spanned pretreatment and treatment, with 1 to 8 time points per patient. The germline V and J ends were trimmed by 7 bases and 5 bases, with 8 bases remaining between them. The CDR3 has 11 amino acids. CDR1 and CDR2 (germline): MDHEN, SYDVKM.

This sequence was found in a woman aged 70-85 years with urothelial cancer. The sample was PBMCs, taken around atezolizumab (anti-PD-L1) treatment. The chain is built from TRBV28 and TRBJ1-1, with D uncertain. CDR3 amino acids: CASTARTEAFF. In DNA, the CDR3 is TGTGCCAGCACGGCGAGGACTGAAGCTTTCTTT. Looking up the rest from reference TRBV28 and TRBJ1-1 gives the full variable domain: DVKVTQSSRYLVKRTGEKVFLECVQDMDHENMFWYRQDPGLGLRLIYFSYDVKMKEKGDIPEGYSVSREKKERFSLILESASTNQTSMYLCASTARTEAFFGQGTRLTVV.